Sequencing of this TCR beta chain was carried out in a study of technical replicates of blood from several donors. Per the germline V gene, CDR1 is SGDLS and CDR2 is YYNGEE. CDR3 length: 15 amino acids. V lost 0 bases to trimming and J lost 4 bases, with 13 bases between them. Clones were sequenced by immunoSEQ multiplex PCR, and TCRdb holds only the in-frame ones, with some missing. The profile covers about 83,000 clones, with approximately 90% appearing a single time and 0.25% taken by the ten largest. The chain carries TRBV9 and TRBJ1-2; D is possibly TRBD1 (5 bases). The sequence derives from a human donor in good health. Material for sequencing was T cells isolated from PBMCs. CDR3 amino acids: CASSVDGGAFYGYTF. The CDR3 DNA reads as TGTGCCAGCAGCGTAGACGGGGGAGCTTTCTATGGCTACACCTTC.